The rows below give T cell receptor beta chains drawn from one sample of a study of blood T cell repertoires in COVID-19. Profiled with immunoSEQ multiplex PCR; TCRdb holds only in-frame clones, not every one. Of 210,000 or so clones listed, roughly 80% are singletons. What was sequenced was peripheral blood. The receptors here all came from a human donor in a cohort sampled during active COVID-19. CDR3s leave out the opening cysteine and the closing phenylalanine or tryptophan. The order of the fields is D gene, clone size, V gene, CDR3 protein. The D gene is left open where the match is weak. Where a row states a size, it is once, few, many or the class of an expanded clone; other rows omit it.

>.|.|TRBV7-2
ASSLMQGSGNTIY
>.|.|TRBV28
ASRGRRYEQY
>TRBD2|.|TRBV7-9
ASSSSGKETQY
>.|.|TRBV4-3
ASSQDRRQGSYEQY
>TRBD1|.|TRBV23-1
ASSQLGQVIYEQY
>TRBD1|once|TRBV25-1
ASSGPGTGSNQPQH
>.|once|TRBV24-1
ATSDLRGHPNEQF
>TRBD1|.|TRBV24-1
ATSGQGAGHSNQPQH
>TRBD1|.|TRBV6-5
ASRSSGGLYQPQH
>TRBD1|.|TRBV28
ASSPGQVGKLF
>.|.|TRBV7-9
ASSLAAASSYEQY
>TRBD2|.|TRBV4-3
ASSQGTRSQAYEQY